These 5 T cell receptor beta chains came from one sample sequenced in a study of T cells after somatic rescue of genetic block. Some clones are missing from TCRdb's copy, which holds only in-frame ones; the method was immunoSEQ multiplex PCR. The data contain tens of thousands of clones, around 92% of them singletons. Sequencing was done on a sample of peripheral blood mononuclear cells (PBMCs). These receptors were taken from a man aged 35 to 55.

This clone was recorded only once. This sequence joins TRBV11-2 and TRBJ2-7; 7 nucleotides match TRBD1. This CDR3 spans 14 amino acids. The J segment lost 3 bases and the V segment lost 4 bases, leaving 6 bases of the junction unmatched. Germline V CDR1 and CDR2: SGHAT, FQNNGV. The CDR3 DNA follows: TGTGCCAGCAGCTCTACGACAGGGAGCTACGAGCAGTACTTC. It yields the protein CASSSTTGSYEQYF.

The genes are TRBV15 and TRBJ2-1, with D possibly called TRBD1 or TRBD2 (5 bases each). Trimming stripped 1 base from V and 9 bases from J, with 13 bases between. This CDR3 comprises 14 residues. Germline V gives CDR1 LNHNV, CDR2 YYDKDF (reference sequence). The CDR3 is CATSRGGSGPEQFF. The CDR3 DNA is TGTGCCACCAGCAGAGGCGGGTCAGGGCCTGAGCAGTTCTTC. The full variable domain, completed using reference TRBV15 and TRBJ2-1, is DAMVIQNPRYQVTQFGKPVTLSCSQTLNHNVMYWYQQKSSQAPKLLFHYYDKDFNNEADTPDNFQSRRPNTSFCFLDIRSPGLGDTAMYLCATSRGGSGPEQFFGPGTRLTVL.

This chain joins TRBV6-1 and TRBJ2-7; 8 bases match TRBD2. CDR3 length: 14 amino acids. V dropped 4 bases and J dropped 2; count of bases not matched to a gene: 4. Germline V gene data show CDR1 as MNHNS and CDR2 as SASEGT. CDR3 sequence: CASSVSGGAYEQYF. In nucleotides, the CDR3 is TGTGCCAGCAGTGTTTCCGGGGGGGCCTACGAGCAGTACTTC.

Concerning this clone itself: The junction does not match germline at one end; this may be a read error. The sample holds other DNA sequences that translate to the same CDR3. The chain links TRBV7-7 to TRBJ2-1, with 12 bases matching TRBD2. Germline CDR1 SSHAT, CDR2 FNYEAQ (reference sequence). CDR3 size: 16 residues. CDR3 in DNA: TGTGCTAGCAGCCCGTGGACTAGCGGGGAGTACAATGAGCAGTTCTTC. Encoded protein: CASSPWTSGEYNEQFF.

In its sample, this clone was seen a few times. The chain links TRBV19 to TRBJ2-7; 13 bases agree with TRBD2. Germline trimming cut 5 bases from V and 2 bases from J; bases unmatched to any gene: 6. The CDR3 runs 16 residues. Germline lookup yields CDR1 LNHDA and CDR2 SQIVND (reference sequence). CDR3 sequence: CASSARTSGRTYEQYF. The CDR3 DNA sequence: TGTGCCAGTAGTGCAAGGACTAGCGGGAGAACCTACGAGCAGTACTTC. Filled out from reference TRBV19 and TRBJ2-7, the complete variable domain reads DGGITQSPKYLFRKEGQNVTLSCEQNLNHDAMYWYRQDPGQGLRLIYYSQIVNDFQKGDIAEGYSVSREKKESFPLTVTSAQKNPTAFYLCASSARTSGRTYEQYFGPGTRLTVT.